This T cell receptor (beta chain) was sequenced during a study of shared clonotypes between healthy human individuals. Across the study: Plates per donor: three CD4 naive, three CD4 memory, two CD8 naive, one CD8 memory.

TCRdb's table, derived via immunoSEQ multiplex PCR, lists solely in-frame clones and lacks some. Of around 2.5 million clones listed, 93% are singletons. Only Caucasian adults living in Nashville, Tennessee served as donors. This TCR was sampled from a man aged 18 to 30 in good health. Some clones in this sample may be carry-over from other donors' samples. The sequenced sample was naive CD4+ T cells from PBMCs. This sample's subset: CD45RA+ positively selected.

The CDR3: CASSFTGAGANVLTF. CDR3 nucleotides: TGCGCCAGCAGCTTCACAGGGGCTGGGGCCAACGTCCTGACTTTC. The rearrangement joins TRBV5-1 to TRBJ2-6, with TRBD1 matching 7 bases. J lost 2 bases, V lost 2 bases, and 1 base had no gene match. The CDR3 extends over 15 amino acids. The germline V gene has CDR1 SGHRS and CDR2 YFSETQ.